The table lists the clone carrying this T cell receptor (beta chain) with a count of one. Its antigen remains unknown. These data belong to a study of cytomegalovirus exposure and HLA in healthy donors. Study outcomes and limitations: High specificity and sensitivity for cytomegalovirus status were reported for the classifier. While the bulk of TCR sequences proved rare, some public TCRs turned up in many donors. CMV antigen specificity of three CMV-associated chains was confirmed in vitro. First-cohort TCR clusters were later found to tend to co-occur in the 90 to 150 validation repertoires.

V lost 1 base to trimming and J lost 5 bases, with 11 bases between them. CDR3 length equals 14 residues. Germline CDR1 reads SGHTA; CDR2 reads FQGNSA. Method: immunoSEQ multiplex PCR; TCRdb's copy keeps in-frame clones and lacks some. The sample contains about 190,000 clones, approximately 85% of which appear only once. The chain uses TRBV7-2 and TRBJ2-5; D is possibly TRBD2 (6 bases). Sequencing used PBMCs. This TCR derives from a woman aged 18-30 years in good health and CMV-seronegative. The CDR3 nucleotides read TGTGCCAGCAGCTTAGGCGGGAATGGTGAGACCCAGTACTTC. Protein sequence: CASSLGGNGETQYF.